The T cell receptor (beta chain) under discussion was sequenced for a study of T cells expressing NK-cell markers. Comment on this clonotype: Its antigen remains unknown.

The study, taken as a whole, reports: Top CD8+ clonotypes included the dominant CD3+CD56+NKG2C+ clonotypes in roughly six donors.

TCRdb re-called the 5' RACE reads; every CDR3 protein appears as one record, without DNA. This sample's table has roughly 390,000 distinct CDR3 sequences. The sequencing input was blood T cells: a sorted CD56 or NKG2C T cell subset, CD4+ or CD8+ T cells, or bulk PBMC T cells (not recorded which). The receptor comes from a man aged 18-70 years in good health.

The CDR3 spells CSSPSSYNEQFF. The rearrangement links TRBV29-1 to TRBJ2-1; TCRdb lists TRBD2, though no DNA is available to test this call. This CDR3 spans 12 amino acids. CDR1 SQVTM and CDR2 ANQGSEA come from the germline V gene.